The clone carrying this TCR beta chain was detected only once. What it recognizes is unknown. The sample is drawn from a study of monozygotic twins with cystic fibrosis. The germline CDR1 and CDR2 sequences are SNHLY and FYNNEI. This CDR3 has 17 amino acids. V shed 2 bases and J shed 4 bases, with 17 bases lying between them. Data came from immunoSEQ multiplex PCR; TCRdb stores just in-frame clones and leaves some out. In the table there are roughly 30,000 clones, roughly 90% of which are singletons. Study conclusions and caveats: Low clonality (median around 0.009) suggested a mostly naive repertoire.

The sequencing input was blood. The rearrangement uses TRBV2 and TRBJ1-4, with D possibly TRBD1 on 6 matching bases. The TCR was taken from a girl aged 2 to 9 with cystic fibrosis. The CDR3 bases are TGTGCCAGCAGTGAACGGGGGCTCAGATCCAGTAATGAAAAACTGTTTTTT. Residues: CASSERGLRSSNEKLFF.